The next 9 T cell receptor beta chains were all read from a single sample in a study of blood T cells in healthy people across ages. The authors ran a second PCR of 7 to 11 cycles using a sample-barcoded 5' primer and a J-beta primer mix. TCRdb reprocessed the 5' RACE reads with MiXCR, giving one entry per CDR3 protein. The sample carries approximately 800,000 distinct CDR3 sequences, roughly 34% recorded once. Sample: blood. The receptor source for this set is a man aged 18-30 years in good health.

Turning to this clonotype: At one of its ends the junction is not consistent with the germline gene, which may arise from a read error. This chain connects TRBV29-1 to TRBJ2-4, with D unclear. Germline V CDR1 and CDR2: SQVTM, ANQGSEA. This CDR3 is 12 amino acids long. The CDR3 region has the DNA TGCAGTGTTGACCCAGGCCAAGACATTCAGTACTTC. It is translated as CSVDPGQDIQYF.

This rearrangement joins TRBV3-1 to TRBJ2-5; D unclear. There are 14 residues in the CDR3. Germline V gives CDR1 LGHDT, CDR2 YNNKEL (reference sequence). The V gene lost 0 bases and the J gene lost 11 bases, with 16 bases spanning the gap. In nucleotides, the CDR3 is TGTGCCAGCAGCCAAGATTTTTTGGGGAATGAGCAGTACTTC. Protein product: CASSQDFLGNEQYF.

Only a few counts were recorded for this clonotype. The chain links TRBV5-1 to TRBJ1-1, with 7 nucleotides matching TRBD1. CDR3 length: 14 amino acids. After removal of 5 bases from V and 1 base from J, the junction contained 5 bases not matched to a gene. Germline CDR1 and CDR2: SGHRS and YFSETQ. In nucleotides, the CDR3 is TGCGCCAGCAGGTTGAGGACAGGGAACACTGAAGCTTTCTTT. Translated, it gives CASRLRTGNTEAFF.

The table lists this clonotype with many counts. This chain connects TRBV12-3 or TRBV12-4 to TRBJ2-5; 12 bases are shared with TRBD1. This CDR3 region has 15 residues. The V gene end was trimmed by 6 bases and the J gene end by 5 bases; junction bases not matched to a gene: 7. The CDR3 nucleotides are TGTGCCAGCAGCCTGGGACAGGGGGCTCGCGAGACCCAGTACTTC. This encodes CASSLGQGARETQYF.

Details on this clonotype: This sequence may be a read error, since a much larger clone differs from it by one base. The chain joins TRBV12-3 or TRBV12-4 to TRBJ2-3; 9 bases are a match to TRBD1. The CDR3 has 14 amino acids. The ends lost 6 bases at V and 4 bases at J; junction bases unmatched: 5. The CDR3 region has the DNA TGTGCCAGCAGAGGGGACAGGGAGGCAGATACGCAGTATTTT. Residues: CASRGDREADTQYF.

This clonotype was counted only a few times. The genes are TRBV4-3 and TRBJ2-2; unclear D gene. Germline CDR1 reads LGHNA; CDR2 reads YSLEER. Trimming cost V 5 bases and J 3 bases, with 4 bases left between them. The CDR3 loop spans 12 amino acids. For the CDR3, the DNA is TGCGCCAGCAGCTCTCACACCGGGGAGCTGTTTTTT. This encodes CASSSHTGELFF.

This clonotype has more than one count but fewer than ten. This chain joins TRBV9 and TRBJ2-1; D is perhaps TRBD2 (7 bases). Germline CDR1 SGDLS, CDR2 YYNGEE. Trimming cost V 0 bases and J 7 bases, with 17 bases left between them. The CDR3 extends over 16 amino acids. The CDR3 protein is CASSVGVGGPGNEQFF. The CDR3 DNA is TGTGCCAGCAGCGTAGGTGTGGGGGGGCCGGGAAATGAGCAGTTCTTC.

The chain employs TRBV7-9 and TRBJ1-1; D gene unclear. Germline V CDR1 and CDR2: SEHNR, FQNEAQ (reference sequence). The CDR3 spans 16 residues. The ends were cut back, 3 bases at V and 1 base at J, with 15 bases in the middle. This CDR3 reads CASSLYSALENTEAFF. The CDR3 nucleotides are TGTGCCAGCAGCTTGTATTCCGCGCTTGAGAACACTGAAGCTTTCTTT.

The J gene is TRBJ2-3, the V gene TRBV5-1, with D unclear. Germline values: CDR1 SGHRS, CDR2 YFSETQ. This CDR3 spans 15 amino acids. Between the trimmed V and J ends, which lost 0 bases and 0 bases, there was a span of 8 bases. The CDR3 sequence is CASSLAAWSTDTQYF. The CDR3 bases are TGCGCCAGCAGCTTGGCCGCCTGGAGCACAGATACGCAGTATTTT.